This is a list of T cell receptor beta chains from one sample in a study of blood T cell repertoires in COVID-19. Sequencing was performed with immunoSEQ multiplex PCR; in TCRdb, only in-frame clones are kept and a portion is missing. The sample comprises about 98,000 clones, roughly 80% of which are singletons, and 9.5% to 10% rests with the top ten. Sequenced material: peripheral blood. These receptors were collected from a man aged 55 to 70 with active or convalescent COVID-19. CDR3s include the opening cysteine and the closing phenylalanine or tryptophan. The D gene is left open where the match is weak. Some rows mark clone size as missing; the rest say once, few, many or name a class of expanded clone.

D gene	clone size	V gene	J gene	CDR3 DNA	CDR3 protein
-	-	TRBV4-2	TRBJ1-4	TGTGCCAGCAGCCAAGTCGGTTCAACTAATGAAAAACTGTTTTTT	CASSQVGSTNEKLFF
TRBD1	-	TRBV6-5	TRBJ1-1	TGTGCCAGCAGCTCCCGAGGGGGCAACACTGAAGCTTTCTTT	CASSSRGGNTEAFF
-	-	TRBV29-1	TRBJ1-3	TGCAGCGTTGCGGGAGTGGTGGGAAACACCATATATTTT	CSVAGVVGNTIYF
TRBD2	-	TRBV6-2/TRBV6-3	TRBJ2-5	TGTGCCAGCAGTTACCTAGCGGGAGGAGGGGAGACCCAGTACTTC	CASSYLAGGGETQYF
TRBD2	-	TRBV3-1/TRBV3-2	TRBJ2-7	TGTGCCAGCAGCCAAATCAACCGGGAGGGCCTCTACGAGCAGTACTTC	CASSQINREGLYEQYF
-	-	TRBV7-8	TRBJ2-5	TGTGCCAGCAGCTTATCAACAGACAGACGAGTCGGGACCCAGTACTTC	CASSLSTDRRVGTQYF
-	-	TRBV5-6	TRBJ1-1	TGTGCCAGCAGCTTCCAAGACAGGAACACTGAAGCTTTCTTT	CASSFQDRNTEAFF
-	once	TRBV6-2/TRBV6-3	TRBJ2-7	TGTGCCAGCAGTCTTAGCGGGCCCCAGGGGGAGCAGTACTTC	CASSLSGPQGEQYF
-	-	TRBV5-1	TRBJ2-7	TGCGCCAGCTCTCTCGGGGATTTTTCCTACGAGCAGTACTTC	CASSLGDFSYEQYF
TRBD1	few	TRBV2	TRBJ1-2	TGTGCCAGCAGCCCCGACAGGGACTATGGCTACACCTTC	CASSPDRDYGYTF
TRBD1	many	TRBV5-1	TRBJ1-4	TGCGCCAGCAGCAAGGACAGGGTGGGTGAAAAACTGTTTTTT	CASSKDRVGEKLFF
TRBD1	-	TRBV7-8	TRBJ1-5	TGTGCCAGCAGCTTAGACAGGGGGAGTAATCAGCCCCAGCATTTT	CASSLDRGSNQPQHF
TRBD1	-	TRBV2	TRBJ1-4	TGTGCCAGCAGTTTACAGGGGATCAATGAAAAACTGTTTTTT	CASSLQGINEKLFF
-	-	TRBV6-5	TRBJ1-5	TGTGCCAGCACCTTGACATTACCCCAGCATTTT	CASTLTLPQHF
TRBD1	-	TRBV28	TRBJ2-7	TGTGCCAGCAGAGGGACAGACTACGAGCAGTACTTC	CASRGTDYEQYF
-	once	TRBV20-1	TRBJ2-1	TGCAGTGTCGGACAGTACAATGAGCAGTTCTTC	CSVGQYNEQFF
TRBD1	-	TRBV6-6	TRBJ2-2	TGTGCCAGCAGCACAACAGGGGGGAACACCGGGGAGCTGTTTTTT	CASSTTGGNTGELFF
-	many	TRBV7-2	TRBJ2-1	TGTGCCAGCAGCTTAGGCCAGGGCCCTAACCAGCAGTTCTTC	CASSLGQGPNQQFF
-	-	TRBV24-1	TRBJ2-2	TGTGCCACCAGTATGCTACCAGGGACCGGGGAGCTGTTTTTT	CATSMLPGTGELFF
-	many	TRBV2	TRBJ2-7	TGTGCCAGCATGCAGGGGAATTACGAGCAGTACTTC	CASMQGNYEQYF
-	-	TRBV5-1	TRBJ2-3	TGCGCCAGCAGCGGACAAGCATCCACAGATACGCAGTATTTT	CASSGQASTDTQYF
TRBD2	-	TRBV6-5	TRBJ2-1	TGTGCCAGCAGTCCCGGGACTAGCTACAATGAGCAGTTCTTC	CASSPGTSYNEQFF
TRBD2	-	TRBV6-2/TRBV6-3	TRBJ2-1	TGTGCCAGCAGTTACTCGGGTCTAGCGGGAGGTTACCGCAATGAGCAGTTCTTC	CASSYSGLAGGYRNEQFF
TRBD2	-	TRBV6-1	TRBJ2-7	TGTGCCAGCAGTGAAGCGGCTAGCGGGAGTTCCTACGAGCAGTACTTC	CASSEAASGSSYEQYF
TRBD1	-	TRBV5-1	TRBJ1-1	TGCGCCAGCAGCGTAAACAGGGGTAGAGGAACTGAAGCTTTCTTT	CASSVNRGRGTEAFF
-	-	TRBV5-4	TRBJ1-1	TGTGCCAGCAGCTTGGAACAGGGTAGGGGGACTGAAGCTTTCTTT	CASSLEQGRGTEAFF
-	-	TRBV24-1	TRBJ1-5	TGTGCCACCAGTGATTCCAAGCGAGGAGGGCCCCAGCATTTT	CATSDSKRGGPQHF
-	-	TRBV11-3	TRBJ1-4	TGTGCCAGCAGCTCCTCTTACAGGGAGCCCTATGAAAAACTGTTTTTT	CASSSSYREPYEKLFF
-	-	TRBV7-2	TRBJ2-1	TGTGCCAGCAGCTTAGCGCTTGCAGGGAATGAGCAGTTCTTC	CASSLALAGNEQFF
-	-	TRBV6-2/TRBV6-3	TRBJ1-1	TGTGCCAGCAGTTATGGGGGCCCTCACACTGAAGCTTTCTTT	CASSYGGPHTEAFF
-	-	TRBV6-2/TRBV6-3	TRBJ1-1	TGTGCCAGCAGTTATTTCGCGGGGGGTTTGAACACTGAAGCTTTCTTT	CASSYFAGGLNTEAFF
TRBD2	few	TRBV11-2	TRBJ2-2	TGTGCCAGCAGGGGACTAGCGGGGCCCGGGGAGCTGTTTTTT	CASRGLAGPGELFF
-	-	TRBV10-1	TRBJ1-3	TGCGCCAGCAGACCGAGCTCTGGAAACACCATATATTTT	CASRPSSGNTIYF
TRBD2	-	TRBV29-1	TRBJ2-5	TGCAGCGTTCCCCGGACTAGCCGTCAGACCCAGTACTTC	CSVPRTSRQTQYF